This T cell receptor beta chain was recorded in a study of cytomegalovirus exposure and HLA in healthy donors. General study findings and limits: Generally TCR sequences proved uncommon, though certain public TCRs appeared in numerous donors. Overall, about 160 TCR beta chains were annotated as cytomegalovirus-associated.

Notes on this clone: Its antigen is currently unknown.

The CDR3 length is 16 residues. Trimming took off 0 bases at V and 1 base at J, with 11 bases between the two ends. Germline CDR1 and CDR2: MGHRA and YSYEKL. Every donor was a healthy person donating bone marrow. The donors, nominally healthy at sampling, likely had unrecorded immune exposures. Use of 60 Vbeta and 13 Jbeta primers characterized the PCR. Measured with immunoSEQ multiplex PCR; TCRdb has only the in-frame clones, and not every one. Of about 110,000 clones listed, 77% were seen once; the top ten hold more than 4%. The sequence was obtained from a male donor in good health and CMV-seronegative. The sample was PBMCs. The genes are TRBV4-1 and TRBJ2-3, with D maybe TRBD2 (6 bases). The CDR3 sequence: CASSQDGGAGTDTQYF. The DNA of the CDR3 is TGCGCCAGCAGCCAAGATGGAGGGGCGGGCACAGATACGCAGTATTTT.